The 8 T cell receptor beta chains listed next were all sequenced from one sample in a study of blood T cell repertoires in COVID-19. Sequencing used immunoSEQ multiplex PCR; TCRdb keeps in-frame clones, though not all of them. Among some 200,000 clones, about 83% were seen once, and the ten largest hold about 7.3%. Sequencing was carried out using peripheral blood. The receptors derive from a woman in her forties or fifties with active or convalescent COVID-19.

This chain connects TRBV19 to TRBJ2-2, with 8 bases lining up with TRBD1. V lost 6 bases to trimming and J lost 1 base; unmatched junction nucleotides: 10. Germline CDR1 and CDR2: LNHDA and SQIVND (reference sequence). There are 17 residues in the CDR3. CDR3 residues: CASSKNQGARNTGELFF. In DNA form, the CDR3 reads TGTGCCAGTAGCAAGAATCAGGGGGCTCGGAACACCGGGGAGCTGTTTTTT.

The chain combines TRBV5-1 with TRBJ1-2; D gene unclear. The CDR3 consists of 14 residues. From germline, CDR1 is SGHRS and CDR2 YFSETQ. Trimming pared 3 bases from V and 7 bases from J, leaving 16 bases between. The CDR3 DNA follows: TGCGCCAGCAGCTCTGATTCGGGAACACCTGGCTACACCTTC. The encoded protein is CASSSDSGTPGYTF. The full variable domain, with the rest looked up from reference TRBV5-1 and TRBJ1-2, is KAGVTQTPRYLIKTRGQQVTLSCSPISGHRSVSWYQQTPGQGLQFLFEYFSETQRNKGNFPGRFSGRQFSNSRSEMNVSTLELGDSALYLCASSSDSGTPGYTFGSGTRLTVV.

This rearrangement joins TRBV6-6 to TRBJ1-1, with D hard to call. V was trimmed by 4 bases and J by 7 bases, leaving 16 bases between them. CDR1 is MNHNY, CDR2 SVGAGI, per germline (reference sequence). This CDR3 contains 14 residues. The CDR3 sequence: CASSFEGLPGEAFF. As DNA, the CDR3 is TGTGCCAGCAGTTTTGAGGGTCTTCCGGGTGAAGCTTTCTTT.

This clone is a singleton in its sample. This sequence joins TRBV6-5 and TRBJ1-1; D call uncertain. CDR1 MNHEY and CDR2 SVGAGI come from the germline V gene. The CDR3 spans 13 residues. V was clipped by 3 bases and J by 6 bases, with 11 bases between them. CDR3 nucleotides: TGTGCCAGCAGTTATGTGAGGAGCGCTGAAGCTTTCTTT. This encodes CASSYVRSAEAFF.

The rearrangement links TRBV12-3 or TRBV12-4 to TRBJ2-5; D perhaps matches TRBD2 (6 bases). The V end was cut by 2 bases, the J end by 2 bases, with 6 bases between. The length of the CDR3 is 13 residues. This CDR3 reads CASSLREQETQYF. The DNA for the CDR3 is TGTGCCAGCAGTTTACGGGAGCAAGAGACCCAGTACTTC.

This rearrangement joins TRBV27 to TRBJ2-1; 8 bases are a match to TRBD1. V shed 5 bases, J shed 1 base, and the junction held 10 bases outside the gene matches. This CDR3 spans 17 amino acids. Germline V lookup: CDR1 MNHEY, CDR2 SMNVEV (reference sequence). This CDR3 reads CASSSNRDRGSYNEQFF. Here the CDR3 DNA reads TGTGCCAGCAGTAGCAACCGCGACAGGGGATCCTACAATGAGCAGTTCTTC.

The chain uses TRBV10-3 and TRBJ2-4; 8 positions agree with TRBD2. With 2 bases clipped from V and 1 base from J, the junction kept 7 bases outside the gene matches. This CDR3 comprises 17 residues. Germline loops: CDR1 ENHRY, CDR2 SYGVKD. The CDR3 region is CAISERTGGPAKNIQYF. In nucleotides, the CDR3 is TGTGCCATCAGTGAGAGAACGGGAGGGCCGGCCAAAAACATTCAGTACTTC.

The chain is built from TRBV5-1 and TRBJ2-7; 8 bases align to TRBD1. V dropped 4 bases and J dropped 5; count of bases not matched to a gene: 2. This CDR3 is 12 amino acids long. Looked up from germline, CDR1 is SGHRS and CDR2 is YFSETQ. In nucleotides, the CDR3 is TGCGCCAGCAGCATGGACAGGGACGAGCAGTACTTC. Residues: CASSMDRDEQYF.